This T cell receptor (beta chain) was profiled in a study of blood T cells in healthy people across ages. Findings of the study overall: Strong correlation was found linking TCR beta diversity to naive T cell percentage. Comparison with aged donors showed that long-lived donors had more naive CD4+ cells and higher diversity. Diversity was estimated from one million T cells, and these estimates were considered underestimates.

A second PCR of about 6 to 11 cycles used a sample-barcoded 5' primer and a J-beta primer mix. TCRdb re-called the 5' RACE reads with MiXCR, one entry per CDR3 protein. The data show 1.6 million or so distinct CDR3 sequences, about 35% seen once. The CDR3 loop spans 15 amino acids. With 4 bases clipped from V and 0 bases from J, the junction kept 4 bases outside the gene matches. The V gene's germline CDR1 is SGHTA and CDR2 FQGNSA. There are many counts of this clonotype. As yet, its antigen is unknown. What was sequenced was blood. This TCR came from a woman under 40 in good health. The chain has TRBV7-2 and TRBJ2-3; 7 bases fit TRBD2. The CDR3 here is CASSSSGGSTDTQYF. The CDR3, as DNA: TGTGCCAGCAGCTCCTCCGGGGGGAGCACAGATACGCAGTATTTT.